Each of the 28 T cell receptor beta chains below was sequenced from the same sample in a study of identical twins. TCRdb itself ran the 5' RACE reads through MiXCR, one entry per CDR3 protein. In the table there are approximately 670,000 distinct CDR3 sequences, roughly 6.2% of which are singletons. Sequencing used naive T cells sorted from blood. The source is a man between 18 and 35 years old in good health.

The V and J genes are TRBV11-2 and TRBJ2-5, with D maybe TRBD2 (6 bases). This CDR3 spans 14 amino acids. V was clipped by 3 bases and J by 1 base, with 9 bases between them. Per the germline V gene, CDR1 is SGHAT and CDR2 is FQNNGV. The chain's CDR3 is CASSLRGPQETQYF. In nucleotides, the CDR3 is TGTGCCAGCAGCTTGCGGGGACCCCAAGAGACCCAGTACTTC.

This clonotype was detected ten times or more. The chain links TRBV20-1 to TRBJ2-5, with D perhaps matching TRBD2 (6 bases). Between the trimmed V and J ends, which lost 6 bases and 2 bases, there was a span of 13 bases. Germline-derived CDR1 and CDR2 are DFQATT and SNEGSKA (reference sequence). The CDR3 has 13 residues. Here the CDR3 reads CSAQEGLQETQYF. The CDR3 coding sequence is TGCAGTGCCCAAGAGGGACTTCAAGAGACCCAGTACTTC.

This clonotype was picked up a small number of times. In DNA form, the CDR3 reads TGCGCCAGCGGGGGACAGGGGTCGAGCGCAGTGAACACTGAAGCTTTCTTT. It codes for CASGGQGSSAVNTEAFF. The chain carries TRBV4-1 and TRBJ1-1, with 10 bases fitting TRBD1. CDR3 length: 17 amino acids. V lost 8 bases, J lost 0 bases, and 12 bases stayed unmatched. Per germline, CDR1 MGHRA and CDR2 YSYEKL.

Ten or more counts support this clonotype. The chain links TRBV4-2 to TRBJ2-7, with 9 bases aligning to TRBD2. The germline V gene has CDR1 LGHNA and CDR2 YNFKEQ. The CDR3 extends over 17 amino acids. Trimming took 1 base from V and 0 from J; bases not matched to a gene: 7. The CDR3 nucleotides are TGTGCCAGCAGCCAAGGTACAGTAGCGGGAGCCTCCTACGAGCAGTACTTC. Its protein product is CASSQGTVAGASYEQYF.

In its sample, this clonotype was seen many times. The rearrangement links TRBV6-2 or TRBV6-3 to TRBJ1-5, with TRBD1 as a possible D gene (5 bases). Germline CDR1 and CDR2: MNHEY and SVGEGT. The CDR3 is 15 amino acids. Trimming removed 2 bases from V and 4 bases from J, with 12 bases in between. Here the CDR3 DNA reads TGTGCCAGCAGTTACGACGGGGGGGGAAATCAGCCCCAGCATTTT. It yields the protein CASSYDGGGNQPQHF.

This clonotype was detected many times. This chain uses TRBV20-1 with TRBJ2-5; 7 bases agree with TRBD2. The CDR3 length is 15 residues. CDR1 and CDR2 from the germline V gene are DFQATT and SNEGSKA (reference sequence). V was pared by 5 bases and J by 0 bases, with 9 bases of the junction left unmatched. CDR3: CSAARGSGDQETQYF. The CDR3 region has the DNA TGCAGTGCTGCGCGGGGGTCTGGGGACCAAGAGACCCAGTACTTC.

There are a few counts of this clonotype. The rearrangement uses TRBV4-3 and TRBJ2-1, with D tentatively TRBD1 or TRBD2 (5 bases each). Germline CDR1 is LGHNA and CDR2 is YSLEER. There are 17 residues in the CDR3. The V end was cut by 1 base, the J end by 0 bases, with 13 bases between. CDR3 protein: CASSQGPGPSSYNEQFF. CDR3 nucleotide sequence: TGCGCCAGCAGCCAAGGACCGGGGCCCAGCTCCTACAATGAGCAGTTCTTC.

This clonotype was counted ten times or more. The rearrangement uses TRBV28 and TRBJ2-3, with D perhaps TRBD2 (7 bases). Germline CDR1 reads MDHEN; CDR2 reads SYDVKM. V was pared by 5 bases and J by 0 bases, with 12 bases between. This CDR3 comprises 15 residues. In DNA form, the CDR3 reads TGTGCCAGCAGTAAAAGGGGGGGGAGCACAGATACGCAGTATTTT. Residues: CASSKRGGSTDTQYF.

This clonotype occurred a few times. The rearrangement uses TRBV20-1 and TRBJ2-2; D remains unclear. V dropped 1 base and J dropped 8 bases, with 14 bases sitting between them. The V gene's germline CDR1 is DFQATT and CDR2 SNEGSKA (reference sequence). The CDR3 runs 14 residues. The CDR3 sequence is CSARVPPYGGELFF. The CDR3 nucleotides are TGCAGTGCTAGAGTCCCGCCGTACGGTGGGGAGCTGTTTTTT.

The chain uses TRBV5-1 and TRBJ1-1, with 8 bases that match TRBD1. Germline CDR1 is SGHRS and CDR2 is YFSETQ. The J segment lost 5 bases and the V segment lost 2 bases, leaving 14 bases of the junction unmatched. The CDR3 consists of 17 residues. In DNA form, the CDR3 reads TGCGCCAGCAGCTTAACAGGGGGAGCGGGCCCCGGGACTGAAGCTTTCTTT. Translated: CASSLTGGAGPGTEAFF.

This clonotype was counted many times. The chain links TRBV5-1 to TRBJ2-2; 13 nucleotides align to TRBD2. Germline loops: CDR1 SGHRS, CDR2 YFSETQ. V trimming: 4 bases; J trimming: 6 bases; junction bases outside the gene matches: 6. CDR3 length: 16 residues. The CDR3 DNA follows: TGCGCCAGCAGCCCCCGGACTAGCGGGAGCGCCGGGGAGCTGTTTTTT. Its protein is CASSPRTSGSAGELFF.

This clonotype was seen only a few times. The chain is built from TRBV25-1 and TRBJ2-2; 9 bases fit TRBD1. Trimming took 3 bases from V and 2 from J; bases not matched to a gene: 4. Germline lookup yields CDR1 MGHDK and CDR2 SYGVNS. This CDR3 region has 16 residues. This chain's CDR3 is CASSDNRGHNTGELFF. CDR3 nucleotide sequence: TGTGCCAGCAGTGACAACAGGGGGCATAACACCGGGGAGCTGTTTTTT. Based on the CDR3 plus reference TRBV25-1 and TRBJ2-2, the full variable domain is EADIYQTPRYLVIGTGKKITLECSQTMGHDKMYWYQQDPGMELHLIHYSYGVNSTEKGDLSSESTVSRIRTEHFPLTLESARPSHTSQYLCASSDNRGHNTGELFFGEGSRLTVL.

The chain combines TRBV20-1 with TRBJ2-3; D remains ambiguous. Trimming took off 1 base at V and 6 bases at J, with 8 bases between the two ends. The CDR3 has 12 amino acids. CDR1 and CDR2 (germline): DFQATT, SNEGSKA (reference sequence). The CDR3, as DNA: TGCAGTGCTAGAGTCGCCCCCGATACGCAGTATTTT. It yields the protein CSARVAPDTQYF.

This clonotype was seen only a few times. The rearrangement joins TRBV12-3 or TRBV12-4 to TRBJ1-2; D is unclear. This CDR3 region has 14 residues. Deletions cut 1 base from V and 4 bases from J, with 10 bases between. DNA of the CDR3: TGTGCCAGCAGTTTAGGCAGCAGCCCCTATGGCTACACCTTC. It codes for CASSLGSSPYGYTF.

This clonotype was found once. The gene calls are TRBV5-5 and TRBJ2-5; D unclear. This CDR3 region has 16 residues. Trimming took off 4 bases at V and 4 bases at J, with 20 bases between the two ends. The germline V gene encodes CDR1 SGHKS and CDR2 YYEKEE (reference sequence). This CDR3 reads CASSPGSLGGGETQYF. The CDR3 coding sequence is TGTGCCAGCAGCCCTGGGTCTTTGGGCGGCGGAGAGACCCAGTACTTC.

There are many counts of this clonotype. The CDR3 DNA reads TGTGCCAGCAGTCCGGGGGGCGGGAGACACAACATTCAGTACTTC. Its translation: CASSPGGGRHNIQYF. The chain couples TRBV12-3 or TRBV12-4 to TRBJ2-4, with a weak D call TRBD2 (7 bases). This CDR3 is built from 15 residues. V lost 5 bases and J 7 bases, leaving 18 bases between the germline ends.

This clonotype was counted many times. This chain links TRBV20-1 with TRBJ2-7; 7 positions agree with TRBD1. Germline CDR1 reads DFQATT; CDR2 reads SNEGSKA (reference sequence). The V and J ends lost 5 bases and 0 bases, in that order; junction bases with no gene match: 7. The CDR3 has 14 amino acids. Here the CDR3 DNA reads TGCAGTGCTGAGGACAGGCAAAGCTCCTACGAGCAGTACTTC. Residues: CSAEDRQSSYEQYF.

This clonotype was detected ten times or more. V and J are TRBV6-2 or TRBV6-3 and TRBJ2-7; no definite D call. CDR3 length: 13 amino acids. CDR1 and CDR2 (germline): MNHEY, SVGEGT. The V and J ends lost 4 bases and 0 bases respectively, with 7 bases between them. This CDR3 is CASSWYSSYEQYF. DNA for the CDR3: TGTGCCAGCAGTTGGTACAGCTCCTACGAGCAGTACTTC.

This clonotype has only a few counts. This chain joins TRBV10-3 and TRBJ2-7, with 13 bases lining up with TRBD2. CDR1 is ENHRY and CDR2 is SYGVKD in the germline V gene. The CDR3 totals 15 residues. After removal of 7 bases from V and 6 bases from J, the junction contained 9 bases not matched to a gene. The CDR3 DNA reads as TGTGCCATCAATAGAGGACTAGCGGGAGAGAGCGAGCAGTACTTC. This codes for CAINRGLAGESEQYF.

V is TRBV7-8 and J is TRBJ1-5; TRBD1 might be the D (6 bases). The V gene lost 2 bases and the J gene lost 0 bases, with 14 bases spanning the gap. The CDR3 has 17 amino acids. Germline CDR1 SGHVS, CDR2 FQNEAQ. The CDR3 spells CASSLHGGLNSNQPQHF. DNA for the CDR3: TGTGCCAGCAGCTTACATGGGGGGCTGAATAGCAATCAGCCCCAGCATTTT.

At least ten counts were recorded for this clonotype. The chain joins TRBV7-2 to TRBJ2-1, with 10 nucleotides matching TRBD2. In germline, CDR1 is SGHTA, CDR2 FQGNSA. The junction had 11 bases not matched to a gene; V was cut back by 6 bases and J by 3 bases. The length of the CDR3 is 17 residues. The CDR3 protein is CASSPSTLAGVYNEQFF. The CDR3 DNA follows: TGTGCCAGCAGTCCCTCGACCCTAGCGGGGGTCTACAATGAGCAGTTCTTC.

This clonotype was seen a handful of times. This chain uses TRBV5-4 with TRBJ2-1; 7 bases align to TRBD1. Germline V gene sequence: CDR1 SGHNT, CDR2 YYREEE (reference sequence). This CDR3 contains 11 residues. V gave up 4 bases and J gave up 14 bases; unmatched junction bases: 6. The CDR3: CASSTGTAEFF. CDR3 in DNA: TGTGCCAGCAGCACCGGGACAGCCGAGTTCTTC.

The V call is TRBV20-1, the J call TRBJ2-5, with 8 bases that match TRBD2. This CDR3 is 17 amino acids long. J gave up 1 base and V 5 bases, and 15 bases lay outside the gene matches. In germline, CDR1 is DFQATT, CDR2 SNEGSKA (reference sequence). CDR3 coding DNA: TGCAGTGCTGGGAGAGATAGCGGGAAGCCAATCCAAGAGACCCAGTACTTC. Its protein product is CSAGRDSGKPIQETQYF.

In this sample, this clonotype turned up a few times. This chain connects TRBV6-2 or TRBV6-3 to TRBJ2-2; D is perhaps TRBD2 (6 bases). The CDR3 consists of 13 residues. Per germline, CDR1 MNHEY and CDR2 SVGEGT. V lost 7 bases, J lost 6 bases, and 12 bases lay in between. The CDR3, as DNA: TGTGCCAGCACCGGGAGTCTCGCCGGGGAGCTGTTTTTT. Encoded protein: CASTGSLAGELFF.

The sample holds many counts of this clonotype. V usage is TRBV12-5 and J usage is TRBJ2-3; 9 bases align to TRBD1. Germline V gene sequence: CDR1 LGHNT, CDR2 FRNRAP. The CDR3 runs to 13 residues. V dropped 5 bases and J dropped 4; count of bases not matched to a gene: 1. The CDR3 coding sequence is TGTGCTAGTGGTCGGGACAGGGCAGATACGCAGTATTTT. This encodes CASGRDRADTQYF. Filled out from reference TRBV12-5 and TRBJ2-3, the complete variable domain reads DARVTQTPRHKVTEMGQEVTMRCQPILGHNTVFWYRQTMMQGLELLAYFRNRAPLDDSGMPKDRFSAEMPDATLATLKIQPSEPRDSAVYFCASGRDRADTQYFGPGTRLTVL.

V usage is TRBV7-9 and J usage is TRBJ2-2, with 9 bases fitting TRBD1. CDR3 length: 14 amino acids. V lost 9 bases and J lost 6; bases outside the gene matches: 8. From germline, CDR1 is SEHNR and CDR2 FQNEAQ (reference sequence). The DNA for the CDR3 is TGTGCCAGTAAATCCGGGACAGGGTCCGGGGAGCTGTTTTTT. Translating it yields CASKSGTGSGELFF.

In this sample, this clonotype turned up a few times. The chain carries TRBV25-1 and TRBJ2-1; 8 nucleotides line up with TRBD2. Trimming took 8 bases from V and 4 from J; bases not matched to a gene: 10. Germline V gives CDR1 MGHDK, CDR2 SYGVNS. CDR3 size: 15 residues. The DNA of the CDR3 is TGTGCCAGCGAAGCGGGAGTCTCTCTTTACAATGAGCAGTTCTTC. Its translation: CASEAGVSLYNEQFF.

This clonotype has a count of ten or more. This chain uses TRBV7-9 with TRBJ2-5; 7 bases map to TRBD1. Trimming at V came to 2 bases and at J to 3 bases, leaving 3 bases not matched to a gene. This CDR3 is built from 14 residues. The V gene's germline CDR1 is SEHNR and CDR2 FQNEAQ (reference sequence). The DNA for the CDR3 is TGTGCCAGCAGCTTATTTGACAGGGAAGAGACCCAGTACTTC. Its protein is CASSLFDREETQYF.